Presented here are 27 T cell receptor beta chains from one specimen sequenced in a study of CD8+ T cells in alopecia areata. Once RNA had been extracted, it was reverse transcribed into cDNA to act as the sequencing template. The table came from immunoSEQ multiplex PCR; TCRdb's copy has only in-frame clones and leaves some out. The sample records 110,000 or so clones, 55% to 70% being singletons. The material sequenced was CD4+ T cells sorted from blood. The source of these receptors is a human donor in good health.

This chain connects TRBV30 to TRBJ1-2; D is perhaps TRBD1 (5 bases). V was shortened by 3 bases and J by 4 bases, with 15 bases between the two germline ends. CDR3 length: 14 amino acids. The germline V gene has CDR1 GTSNPN and CDR2 SVGIG (reference sequence). CDR3 protein: CAWRALLGGYGYTF. As DNA, the CDR3 is TGTGCCTGGAGGGCACTTCTGGGGGGCTATGGCTACACCTTC.

The chain combines TRBV7-6 with TRBJ2-1; unclear D gene. This CDR3 spans 15 amino acids. With 7 bases removed from V and 1 base from J, the gap between germline ends came to 14 bases. Germline V gives CDR1 SGHVS, CDR2 FNYEAQ. The CDR3 here is CASTPFRGSYNEQFF. The CDR3 coding sequence is TGTGCCAGCACCCCATTCAGAGGATCCTACAATGAGCAGTTCTTC.

The chain employs TRBV25-1 and TRBJ1-6; D call uncertain. The CDR3 contains 12 residues. Trimming stripped 3 bases from V and 11 bases from J, with 8 bases between. Germline lookup yields CDR1 MGHDK and CDR2 SYGVNS. CDR3 nucleotides: TGTGCCAGCAGTGATCTGGGAACACCCCTCCACTTT. This encodes CASSDLGTPLHF. The full variable domain, in which reference TRBV25-1 and TRBJ1-6 provide the parts outside the CDR3, is EADIYQTPRYLVIGTGKKITLECSQTMGHDKMYWYQQDPGMELHLIHYSYGVNSTEKGDLSSESTVSRIRTEHFPLTLESARPSHTSQYLCASSDLGTPLHFGNGTRLTVT.

CDR3 sequence (DNA): TGTGCCTGGTACACCCGATCGAACTATGGCTACACCTTC. Its translation is CAWYTRSNYGYTF. The chain couples TRBV30 to TRBJ1-2, with D uncertain. CDR1 is GTSNPN and CDR2 is SVGIG in the germline V gene (reference sequence). Deletions cut 5 bases from V and 2 bases from J, with 12 bases between. The CDR3 consists of 13 residues.

CDR3 DNA sequence: TGTGCCAGCAGTTACTCAAGGAAATACTTGAACACTGAAGCTTTCTTT. Protein sequence: CASSYSRKYLNTEAFF. The chain recombines TRBV6-5 with TRBJ1-1; no clear D. CDR1 is MNHEY, CDR2 SVGAGI, per germline. CDR3 length: 16 amino acids. V was clipped by 0 bases and J by 0 bases, with 11 bases between them.

This clone has only one observation. The V call is TRBV5-4, the J call TRBJ1-6, with D hard to call. This CDR3 has 14 amino acids. Germline assignment: CDR1 SGHNT and CDR2 YYREEE (reference sequence). Trimming removed 0 bases from V and 10 bases from J, with 11 bases in between. The CDR3: CASSLVGLRSPLHF. For the CDR3, the DNA is TGTGCCAGCAGCTTGGTCGGGTTACGATCACCCCTCCACTTT. Variable domain in full (rest from reference TRBV5-4 and TRBJ1-6): ETGVTQSPTHLIKTRGQQVTLRCSSQSGHNTVSWYQQALGQGPQFIFQYYREEENGRGNFPPRFSGLQFPNYSSELNVNALELDDSALYLCASSLVGLRSPLHFGNGTRLTVT.

The genes are TRBV2 and TRBJ2-7; D gene uncertain. The V and J ends lost 6 bases and 5 bases respectively, with 5 bases between them. The CDR3 is 10 residues long. Germline CDR1 is SNHLY and CDR2 is FYNNEI. CDR3 in amino acids: CASRTDEQYF. For the CDR3, the DNA is TGTGCCAGCAGAACCGACGAGCAGTACTTC.

The genes are TRBV23-1 and TRBJ1-5; D call uncertain. TRBV23-1 is sorted into the ORF group, with uncertain function. Between the trimmed V and J ends, which lost 2 bases and 9 bases, there was a span of 11 bases. The length of the CDR3 is 13 residues. This CDR3 reads CASSQPNARPQHF. DNA for the CDR3: TGCGCCAGCAGTCAACCGAACGCCCGGCCCCAGCATTTT.

The J gene is TRBJ2-1, the V gene TRBV2, with D perhaps TRBD1 (6 bases). CDR1 SNHLY and CDR2 FYNNEI come from the germline V gene. V was pared by 7 bases and J by 6 bases, with 19 bases between. The CDR3 consists of 15 residues. This CDR3 reads CASTDGTRSTNEQFF. CDR3 DNA sequence: TGTGCCAGCACCGACGGGACACGCTCGACCAATGAGCAGTTCTTC.

The sample holds a few counts of this clone. This chain links TRBV4-1 with TRBJ2-2; TRBD2 matches at 8 bases. The CDR3 spans 16 residues. V shed 4 bases, J shed 5 bases, and the junction held 9 bases outside the gene matches. Germline assignment: CDR1 MGHRA and CDR2 YSYEKL. The CDR3 sequence: CASSLPRGGLTGELFF. CDR3 in DNA: TGCGCCAGCAGCCTCCCCCGGGGGGGATTAACCGGGGAGCTGTTTTTT.

This chain uses TRBV27 with TRBJ1-4; weak D call: TRBD1 (5 bases). Germline V gene sequence: CDR1 MNHEY, CDR2 SMNVEV (reference sequence). The CDR3 length is 15 residues. V was pared by 6 bases and J by 3 bases, with 14 bases between. In DNA form, the CDR3 reads TGTGCCAGCAGGGGTGAAAGCAGGGCTAATGAAAAACTGTTTTTT. The encoded protein is CASRGESRANEKLFF.

The chain is built from TRBV23-1 and TRBJ1-5; tentative D call: TRBD1 (6 bases). TRBV23-1 is reported as an ORF; its role is uncertain. The CDR3 contains 17 residues. Trimming left V 7 bases short and J 1 base short, with 20 bases between. Here the CDR3 DNA reads TGCGCCAGCACCTTTCGAAGACAGGTTAGCAGCAATCAGCCCCAGCATTTT. This translates into CASTFRRQVSSNQPQHF.

The gene calls are TRBV11-2 and TRBJ1-2; 7 bases map to TRBD1. The ends lost 1 base at V and 3 bases at J; junction bases unmatched: 8. This CDR3 is 16 amino acids long. Germline V gene lookup returns CDR1 SGHAT and CDR2 FQNNGV. The CDR3 is CASSLGGGKTYYGYTF. Written as DNA, the CDR3 is TGTGCCAGCAGCTTAGGAGGGGGCAAGACCTACTATGGCTACACCTTC.

This clone was recorded a few times. Additional DNA sequences in this sample encode the identical CDR3. The V call is TRBV29-1, the J call TRBJ1-2, with D unclear. Germline-derived CDR1 and CDR2 are SQVTM and ANQGSEA. CDR3 length: 12 amino acids. V shed 4 bases and J shed 0 bases, with 6 bases lying between them. The CDR3 nucleotides are TGCAGCGTTGGCAGTACTAACTATGGCTACACCTTC. It codes for CSVGSTNYGYTF.

This clone has only a few counts. V and J are TRBV29-1 and TRBJ2-7; D not resolved. Germline lookup yields CDR1 SQVTM and CDR2 ANQGSEA. This CDR3 contains 14 residues. V shed 0 bases and J shed 1 base, with 10 bases lying between them. CDR3 DNA: TGCAGCGTTGAAGAGACGGCACTGTCCTACGAGCAGTACTTC. Its protein product is CSVEETALSYEQYF.

The chain carries TRBV10-3 and TRBJ2-2; 7 bases are a match to TRBD1. V shed 4 bases, J shed 5 bases, and the junction held 7 bases outside the gene matches. This CDR3 spans 15 amino acids. Germline CDR1 ENHRY, CDR2 SYGVKD. CDR3 nucleotides: TGTGCCATCAGTGCGACCGGGACAGCGACCGGGGAGCTGTTTTTT. Its protein product is CAISATGTATGELFF.

The rearrangement joins TRBV29-1 to TRBJ1-3, with TRBD1 matching over 7 bases. The CDR3 consists of 14 residues. Germline V gene sequence: CDR1 SQVTM, CDR2 ANQGSEA. V gave up 3 bases and J gave up 5 bases; unmatched junction bases: 7. The CDR3 spells CSVEDRFSRNTIYF. The DNA for the CDR3 is TGCAGCGTTGAGGACAGGTTTTCCCGAAACACCATATATTTT.

This sequence joins TRBV30 and TRBJ2-2, with D unresolved. Germline V CDR1 and CDR2: GTSNPN, SVGIG (reference sequence). V was clipped by 4 bases and J by 5 bases, with 5 bases between them. CDR3 length equals 11 residues. CDR3: CAWKGTGELFF. In DNA form, the CDR3 reads TGTGCCTGGAAGGGTACCGGGGAGCTGTTTTTT.

The chain carries TRBV6-5 and TRBJ2-3; 12 nucleotides align to TRBD1. With V trimmed by 10 bases and J by 3 bases, 8 bases remained unmatched. The CDR3 is 15 amino acids. Per the germline V gene, CDR1 is MNHEY and CDR2 is SVGAGI. The CDR3 DNA reads as TGTGCCACTCTGGGACAGGGGGCCAGTACAGATACGCAGTATTTT. Protein sequence: CATLGQGASTDTQYF.

This CDR3 is CASSQGSGARPPGELFF. The DNA of the CDR3 is TGTGCCAGCAGCCAAGGAAGTGGAGCTAGGCCCCCCGGGGAGCTGTTTTTT. The rearrangement joins TRBV4-2 to TRBJ2-2, with unresolved D. The CDR3 is 17 amino acids. The V gene's germline CDR1 is LGHNA and CDR2 YNFKEQ. Between the trimmed V and J ends, which lost 1 base and 6 bases, there was a span of 18 bases.

This chain links TRBV7-2 with TRBJ2-7, with D perhaps TRBD2 (6 bases). CDR1 SGHTA and CDR2 FQGNSA come from the germline V gene. The CDR3 sequence is 15 residues long. V was trimmed by 1 base and J by 0 bases, leaving 10 bases between them. The CDR3, as DNA: TGTGCCAGCAGCTTAGTGGGGGGAGCCTCCTACGAGCAGTACTTC. This sequence encodes CASSLVGGASYEQYF.

The chain links TRBV25-1 to TRBJ1-4; the match to TRBD1 covers 7 bases. Trimming cost V 3 bases and J 8 bases; bases outside gene matches: 9. Germline lookup yields CDR1 MGHDK and CDR2 SYGVNS. This CDR3 is built from 15 residues. CDR3 loop: CASSEVDRAAEKLFF. CDR3 DNA: TGTGCCAGCAGTGAGGTAGACAGGGCGGCGGAAAAACTGTTTTTT.

This clone was seen once. This chain connects TRBV2 to TRBJ1-5; TRBD1 aligns across 7 bases. From germline, CDR1 is SNHLY and CDR2 FYNNEI. Trimming cost V 8 bases and J 4 bases; bases outside gene matches: 2. The CDR3 is 12 amino acids. This CDR3 is CASGTDNQPQHF. As DNA, the CDR3 is TGTGCCAGCGGGACAGATAATCAGCCCCAGCATTTT.

The chain joins TRBV30 to TRBJ2-7, with D perhaps matching TRBD2 (5 bases). The V end lost 0 bases, the J end lost 7 bases, and 7 bases lay between the germline ends. This CDR3 has 11 residues. The germline gives CDR1 GTSNPN, CDR2 SVGIG (reference sequence). In DNA form, the CDR3 reads TGTGCCTGGAGTGTCCCGGGGGAGCAGTACTTC. Its protein is CAWSVPGEQYF.

The V call is TRBV5-1, the J call TRBJ1-6, with D possibly matching TRBD1 (5 bases). This CDR3 is built from 15 residues. V was trimmed by 0 bases and J by 1 base, leaving 5 bases between them. CDR1 SGHRS and CDR2 YFSETQ come from the germline V gene. This CDR3 is CASSLEGSYNSPLHF. The CDR3 DNA sequence: TGCGCCAGCAGCTTGGAGGGGTCCTATAATTCACCCCTCCACTTT.

The chain links TRBV9 to TRBJ1-5; TRBD1 might be the D (6 bases). Germline CDR1 is SGDLS and CDR2 is YYNGEE. The ends were cut back, 4 bases at V and 1 base at J, with 12 bases in the middle. The CDR3 contains 15 residues. The chain's CDR3 is CASSPGAESNQPQHF. CDR3 nucleotide sequence: TGTGCCAGCAGCCCAGGGGCCGAAAGCAATCAGCCCCAGCATTTT.

This clone has only a few counts. The chain combines TRBV5-1 with TRBJ1-1; a possible D gene is TRBD1 (5 bases). V was cut by 0 bases and J by 3 bases, with 12 bases left in between. This CDR3 is 15 amino acids long. Per germline, CDR1 SGHRS and CDR2 YFSETQ. CDR3 in DNA: TGCGCCAGCAGCTTGGCTCCAGGGAGGGACACTGAAGCTTTCTTT. Its protein product is CASSLAPGRDTEAFF.